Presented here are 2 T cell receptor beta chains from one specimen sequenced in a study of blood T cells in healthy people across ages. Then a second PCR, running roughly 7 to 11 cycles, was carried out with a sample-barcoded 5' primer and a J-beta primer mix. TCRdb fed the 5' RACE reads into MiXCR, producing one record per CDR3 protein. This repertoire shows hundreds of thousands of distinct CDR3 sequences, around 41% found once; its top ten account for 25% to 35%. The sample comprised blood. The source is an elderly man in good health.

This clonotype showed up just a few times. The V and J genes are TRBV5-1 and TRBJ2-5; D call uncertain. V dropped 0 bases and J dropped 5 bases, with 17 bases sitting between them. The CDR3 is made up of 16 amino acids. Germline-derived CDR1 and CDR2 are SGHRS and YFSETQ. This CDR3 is CASSLGQNLKTETQYF. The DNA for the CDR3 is TGCGCCAGCAGCTTGGGCCAGAATCTCAAAACGGAGACCCAGTACTTC.

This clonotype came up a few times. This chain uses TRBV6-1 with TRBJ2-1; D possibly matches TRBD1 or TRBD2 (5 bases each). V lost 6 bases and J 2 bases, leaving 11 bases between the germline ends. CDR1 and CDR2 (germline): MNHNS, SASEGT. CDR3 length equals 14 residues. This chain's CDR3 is CASRGPPTYNEQFF. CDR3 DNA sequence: TGTGCCAGCAGGGGACCCCCCACCTACAATGAGCAGTTCTTC.